The 19 T cell receptor beta chains below come from one sample, sequenced in a study of T cell responses to AZD1222 COVID-19 vaccine. Here immunoSEQ multiplex PCR was the method, and the copy in TCRdb shows in-frame clones only, minus some. This sample yields 95,000 to 100,000 clones, of which approximately 89% are seen a single time; 10% belongs to the top ten. The sequencing here drew on peripheral blood, taken 28 days after the second AZD1222 dose. These receptors all come from an adult who received the AZD1222 COVID-19 vaccine.

This rearrangement joins TRBV6-2 or TRBV6-3 to TRBJ2-1; TRBD2 might be the D (6 bases). The ends were cut back, 2 bases at V and 9 bases at J, with 11 bases in the middle. CDR1 MNHEY and CDR2 SVGEGT come from the germline V gene. This CDR3 region has 13 residues. Here the CDR3 reads CASSYTRGGEQFF. In nucleotides, the CDR3 is TGTGCCAGCAGTTACACCCGGGGAGGTGAGCAGTTCTTC.

The gene calls are TRBV5-1 and TRBJ1-2; D is perhaps TRBD1 (6 bases). The CDR3 covers 18 residues. Trimming pared 4 bases from V and 0 bases from J, leaving 22 bases between. Per the germline V gene, CDR1 is SGHRS and CDR2 is YFSETQ. The CDR3 DNA is TGCGCCAGCAGCCTCACATTGCGGGGACATACTACTAACTATGGCTACACCTTC. Its translation is CASSLTLRGHTTNYGYTF.

This clone was found a few times. The V and J genes are TRBV6-5 and TRBJ2-7; tentatively, D is TRBD1 or TRBD2 (5 bases each). Trimming cost V 10 bases and J 0 bases, with 10 bases left between them. The CDR3 loop spans 12 amino acids. CDR1 is MNHEY, CDR2 SVGAGI, per germline. CDR3 region: CAIRESSYEQYF. The CDR3 nucleotides are TGTGCCATCAGGGAGAGCTCCTACGAGCAGTACTTC.

This clone was seen more than once but under ten times. This rearrangement joins TRBV9 to TRBJ2-7; perhaps TRBD1 as D (5 bases). V gave up 0 bases and J gave up 3 bases, with 10 bases separating them. From germline, CDR1 is SGDLS and CDR2 YYNGEE. This CDR3 has 14 amino acids. CDR3 sequence (DNA): TGTGCCAGCAGCGTAGCTACAGGAAACTACGAGCAGTACTTC. The encoded protein is CASSVATGNYEQYF.

J is TRBJ1-5 and V is TRBV30, with TRBD1 as a possible D gene (6 bases). This CDR3 region has 14 residues. Germline-derived CDR1 and CDR2 are GTSNPN and SVGIG (reference sequence). Trimming removed 0 bases from V and 5 bases from J, with 11 bases in between. CDR3 sequence: CAWSVSGGDQPQHF. The CDR3 DNA follows: TGTGCCTGGAGTGTCAGCGGGGGCGATCAGCCCCAGCATTTT.

The V call is TRBV6-5, the J call TRBJ1-5, with D perhaps matching TRBD1 (6 bases). The germline V gene encodes CDR1 MNHEY and CDR2 SVGAGI. The V end lost 0 bases, the J end lost 11 bases, and 14 bases lay between the germline ends. CDR3 size: 14 residues. The CDR3 nucleotides are TGTGCCAGCAGTTACTCGGGGGGCGGATTGGCCCAGCATTTT. Its translation is CASSYSGGGLAQHF.

J is TRBJ2-7 and V is TRBV5-1; the D is unclear. In germline, CDR1 is SGHRS, CDR2 YFSETQ. The CDR3 has 16 residues. Trimming took off 1 base at V and 0 bases at J, with 14 bases between the two ends. CDR3 in DNA: TGCGCCAGCAGCTTGAGTTGGCCGTCCGTCTCCTACGAGCAGTACTTC. It translates to CASSLSWPSVSYEQYF.

The chain employs TRBV28 and TRBJ1-3; 8 positions match TRBD1. Germline-derived CDR1 and CDR2 are MDHEN and SYDVKM. V lost 3 bases, J lost 0 bases, and 10 bases stayed unmatched. The CDR3 covers 18 residues. Here the CDR3 DNA reads TGTGCCAGCAGTTTGGAGGCTCGGACAGGGAACTCTGGAAACACCATATATTTT. Its translation: CASSLEARTGNSGNTIYF.

This clone was counted a single time. The gene calls are TRBV3-1 (or the pseudogene TRBV3-2) and TRBJ2-3; D gene uncertain. The germline V and J ends were trimmed by 4 bases and 3 bases, with 14 bases remaining between them. The CDR3 has 15 amino acids. The germline V gene encodes CDR1 LGHDT and CDR2 YNNKEL (reference sequence). Here the CDR3 reads CASSPLGIETDTQYF. The CDR3 DNA reads as TGTGCCAGCAGCCCCCTGGGGATAGAAACAGATACGCAGTATTTT.

This chain uses TRBV10-3 with TRBJ2-4, with D possibly being TRBD1 or TRBD2 (7 bases each). Trimming took off 6 bases at V and 8 bases at J, with 17 bases between the two ends. This CDR3 region has 14 residues. From germline, CDR1 is ENHRY and CDR2 SYGVKD. CDR3 amino acids: CAISRDSRGDIQYF. The CDR3 coding sequence is TGTGCCATCAGCAGGGACAGCCGGGGGGACATTCAGTACTTC.

This chain uses TRBV6-5 with TRBJ2-1; D remains ambiguous. V was clipped by 2 bases and J by 1 base, with 9 bases between them. CDR1 and CDR2 (germline): MNHEY, SVGAGI. The CDR3 length is 15 residues. CDR3 sequence reads: CASSYESRSYNEQFF. For the CDR3, the DNA is TGTGCCAGCAGTTACGAGAGTCGGTCCTACAATGAGCAGTTCTTC.

The genes are TRBV7-2 and TRBJ1-5; the D gene is possibly TRBD1 (6 bases). The germline gives CDR1 SGHTA, CDR2 FQGNSA. Trimming pared 5 bases from V and 3 bases from J, leaving 17 bases between. This CDR3 has 16 residues. Here the CDR3 DNA reads TGTGCCAGCAGCGAGGGGGGCGGGGGCCTCAATCAGCCCCAGCATTTT. As protein: CASSEGGGGLNQPQHF.

CDR3 bases: TGTGCCAGCAGCTTAGCTACAAGCCCCGGGGAGCTGTTTTTT. Its translation: CASSLATSPGELFF. The V gene is TRBV11-3, the J gene TRBJ2-2; D is undetermined. Trimming left V 1 base short and J 6 bases short, with 9 bases between. There are 14 residues in the CDR3. Germline CDR1 is SGHNT and CDR2 is YENEEA.

The CDR3 sequence is CASSVLLEGGYTF. In nucleotides, the CDR3 is TGTGCCAGCAGCGTCCTGCTGGAAGGAGGCTACACCTTC. This chain links TRBV7-9 with TRBJ1-2; unclear D gene. Per germline, CDR1 SEHNR and CDR2 FQNEAQ (reference sequence). Trimming stripped 5 bases from V and 8 bases from J, with 15 bases between. This CDR3 comprises 13 residues. The complete variable domain, with remaining parts taken from reference TRBV7-9 and TRBJ1-2, reads DTGVSQNPRHKITKRGQNVTFRCDPISEHNRLYWYRQTLGQGPEFLTYFQNEAQLEKSRLLSDRFSAERPKGSFSTLEIQRTEQGDSAMYLCASSVLLEGGYTFGSGTRLTVV.

V is TRBV7-9 and J is TRBJ1-5; tentatively, D is TRBD1 (5 bases). V dropped 5 bases and J dropped 8 bases, with 10 bases sitting between them. CDR1 is SEHNR and CDR2 is FQNEAQ in the germline V gene (reference sequence). CDR3 length: 12 residues. The chain's CDR3 is CASSAWGKPQHF. Written as DNA, the CDR3 is TGTGCCAGCAGCGCCTGGGGGAAGCCCCAGCATTTT.

The V call is TRBV5-1, the J call TRBJ1-1, with D maybe TRBD1 (5 bases). Germline CDR1 reads SGHRS; CDR2 reads YFSETQ. The ends were cut back, 2 bases at V and 0 bases at J, with 8 bases in the middle. The CDR3 contains 14 residues. The CDR3 loop reads CASSLGVLNTEAFF. Written as DNA, the CDR3 is TGCGCCAGCAGCTTAGGGGTCCTGAACACTGAAGCTTTCTTT. The full variable domain, in which reference TRBV5-1 and TRBJ1-1 provide the parts outside the CDR3, is KAGVTQTPRYLIKTRGQQVTLSCSPISGHRSVSWYQQTPGQGLQFLFEYFSETQRNKGNFPGRFSGRQFSNSRSEMNVSTLELGDSALYLCASSLGVLNTEAFFGQGTRLTVV.

The rearrangement joins TRBV29-1 to TRBJ2-7, with a tentative D call TRBD2 (6 bases). There are 14 residues in the CDR3. CDR1 is SQVTM, CDR2 ANQGSEA, per germline. The ends were cut back, 6 bases at V and 2 bases at J, with 17 bases in the middle. CDR3 protein: CSVQRRGPAYEQYF. In nucleotides, the CDR3 is TGCAGCGTCCAGAGGCGGGGACCGGCCTACGAGCAGTACTTC.

The chain combines TRBV28 with TRBJ1-4; no reliable D call. The V gene's germline CDR1 is MDHEN and CDR2 SYDVKM. The CDR3 contains 12 residues. V was trimmed by 10 bases and J by 5 bases, leaving 11 bases between them. This CDR3 is CATKSGNEKLFF. The CDR3 nucleotides are TGTGCCACCAAATCCGGGAATGAAAAACTGTTTTTT.

The chain couples TRBV4-2 to TRBJ2-4; D perhaps matches TRBD2 (5 bases). The CDR3 length is 14 residues. Per the germline V gene, CDR1 is LGHNA and CDR2 is YNFKEQ. With 5 bases removed from V and 3 bases from J, the gap between germline ends came to 11 bases. DNA for the CDR3: TGTGCCAGCAGCGGGCCGGGGAGCAAAAACATTCAGTACTTC. As protein: CASSGPGSKNIQYF.